The present T cell receptor beta chain was sequenced within a study of blood T cell repertoires in COVID-19. Study information: The cDNA or gDNA used as material had been derived from T cells, B-cell-depleted T cells, or PBMCs.

Method: immunoSEQ multiplex PCR; TCRdb's copy keeps in-frame clones and lacks some. The profile shows 290,000 or so clones, 90% of them singletons. The age range of participants was about 18 to 100 years, with residence in about two dozen US areas. Input material: PBMCs or T cells enriched from blood (not recorded which). The TCR comes from a woman between 18 and 29 years old with acute COVID-19.

CDR3 amino acids: CASSYGTGPINYGYTF. CDR3 nucleotides: TGTGCCAGCAGTTACGGGACAGGGCCTATCAACTATGGCTACACCTTC. J is TRBJ1-2 and V is TRBV6-5; 9 positions agree with TRBD1. In germline, CDR1 is MNHEY, CDR2 SVGAGI. V was pared by 2 bases and J by 2 bases, with 6 bases of the junction left unmatched. The CDR3 extends over 16 amino acids.